These 21 T cell receptor beta chains came from one sample sequenced in a study of shared clonotypes between healthy human individuals. Generated by immunoSEQ multiplex PCR, the TCRdb table keeps only in-frame clones and is missing some. The sample carries 1.4 million to 1.5 million clones, roughly 96% recorded once. Sequencing was performed on naive CD4+ T cells sorted from blood. Subset noted: CD45RA+ positively selected. Receptor source: a man aged 25-45 years in good health.

The genes are TRBV7-9 and TRBJ2-5, with D uncertain. Trimming removed 5 bases at V and 5 bases at J, with 9 bases between. The CDR3 covers 12 residues. Looked up from germline, CDR1 is SEHNR and CDR2 is FQNEAQ (reference sequence). The CDR3 bases are TGTGCCAGCAGCCATTTAGAGGAGACCCAGTACTTC. It translates to CASSHLEETQYF.

The chain joins TRBV28 to TRBJ1-5; 7 positions agree with TRBD1. Germline CDR1 is MDHEN and CDR2 is SYDVKM. The length of the CDR3 is 15 residues. The V and J ends lost 2 bases and 7 bases, in that order; junction bases with no gene match: 8. The CDR3 loop reads CASSLRAGGRQPQHF. CDR3 DNA sequence: TGTGCCAGCAGTTTAAGGGCAGGGGGACGCCAGCCCCAGCATTTT.

The chain carries TRBV5-1 and TRBJ2-7; D ambiguous. Looked up from germline, CDR1 is SGHRS and CDR2 is YFSETQ. V was cut by 5 bases and J by 4 bases, with 16 bases left in between. This CDR3 has 14 residues. DNA of the CDR3: TGCGCCAGCAGGTATAGGAGCAGGAGTTACGAGCAGTACTTC. Translated, it gives CASRYRSRSYEQYF.

The chain links TRBV2 to TRBJ1-5; no reliable D call. Trimming left V 2 bases short and J 6 bases short, with 11 bases between. The germline V gene encodes CDR1 SNHLY and CDR2 FYNNEI. The CDR3 has 14 amino acids. The CDR3 sequence is CASSEMGGGQPQHF. The CDR3 DNA reads as TGTGCCAGCAGTGAAATGGGTGGCGGTCAGCCCCAGCATTTT.

The rearrangement uses TRBV2 and TRBJ2-3; a weak D match, TRBD2 (5 bases). Per germline, CDR1 SNHLY and CDR2 FYNNEI. V lost 7 bases and J 0 bases, leaving 11 bases between the germline ends. There are 14 residues in the CDR3. DNA for the CDR3: TGTGCCAGCAACCCGAGCGGTAGCACAGATACGCAGTATTTT. Amino acids: CASNPSGSTDTQYF.

The chain has TRBV6-6 and TRBJ2-3; D ambiguous. The CDR3 covers 14 residues. Germline CDR1 reads MNHNY; CDR2 reads SVGAGI (reference sequence). Trimming removed 6 bases at V and 2 bases at J, with 12 bases between. The CDR3 is CASRSEGHTDTQYF. The CDR3 nucleotides are TGTGCCAGCAGGTCCGAAGGGCACACAGATACGCAGTATTTT.

The V call is TRBV2, the J call TRBJ1-1, with a weak D call TRBD1 (5 bases). V gave up 4 bases and J gave up 5 bases, with 8 bases separating them. The V gene's germline CDR1 is SNHLY and CDR2 FYNNEI. This CDR3 spans 12 amino acids. In DNA form, the CDR3 reads TGTGCCAGCAGTGGAGGGGTAACTGAAGCTTTCTTT. Amino acids: CASSGGVTEAFF.

V usage is TRBV7-6 and J usage is TRBJ2-7, with a possible D match to TRBD1 (6 bases). There are 15 residues in the CDR3. The germline CDR1 and CDR2 sequences are SGHVS and FNYEAQ. V dropped 1 base and J dropped 2 bases, with 12 bases sitting between them. In nucleotides, the CDR3 is TGTGCCAGCAGCTTAGAGACAGGACCTGCCTACGAGCAGTACTTC. Its translation is CASSLETGPAYEQYF.

The chain joins TRBV19 to TRBJ1-4, with a possible D match to TRBD1 (6 bases). Germline CDR1 reads LNHDA; CDR2 reads SQIVND (reference sequence). V was clipped by 6 bases and J by 8 bases, with 10 bases between them. The CDR3 covers 12 residues. This CDR3 is CASSPDREKLFF. CDR3 DNA sequence: TGTGCCAGTAGCCCTGACAGGGAAAAACTGTTTTTT.

V gene TRBV7-8 combines with J gene TRBJ1-5; a weak D match, TRBD1 (6 bases). This CDR3 has 16 residues. The V gene's germline CDR1 is SGHVS and CDR2 FQNEAQ. V was shortened by 4 bases and J by 1 base, with 14 bases between the two germline ends. The CDR3 reads CASSSRVGGSNQPQHF. The DNA of the CDR3 is TGTGCCAGCAGCTCCCGGGTAGGGGGGAGCAATCAGCCCCAGCATTTT.

The V and J genes are TRBV5-1 and TRBJ2-2; the match to TRBD1 covers 8 bases. Germline V lookup: CDR1 SGHRS, CDR2 YFSETQ. V was clipped by 7 bases and J by 3 bases; unmatched bases: 5. The CDR3 consists of 14 residues. CDR3 loop: CASGGTGDTGELFF. Written as DNA, the CDR3 is TGCGCCAGCGGCGGGACAGGCGACACCGGGGAGCTGTTTTTT.

This chain connects TRBV5-1 to TRBJ1-1; D may be TRBD1 (5 bases). This CDR3 spans 15 amino acids. Trimming shortened V by 4 bases and J by 3 bases, and 16 bases separated the two germline ends. Germline assignment: CDR1 SGHRS and CDR2 YFSETQ. CDR3 sequence: CASSRSEGIHTEAFF. DNA for the CDR3: TGCGCCAGCAGCCGATCGGAGGGGATCCACACTGAAGCTTTCTTT. Drawing the rest from reference TRBV5-1 and TRBJ1-1, the complete variable domain is KAGVTQTPRYLIKTRGQQVTLSCSPISGHRSVSWYQQTPGQGLQFLFEYFSETQRNKGNFPGRFSGRQFSNSRSEMNVSTLELGDSALYLCASSRSEGIHTEAFFGQGTRLTVV.

V is TRBV7-3 and J is TRBJ2-1; D is possibly TRBD2 (6 bases). The ends were cut back, 3 bases at V and 4 bases at J, with 16 bases in the middle. Germline-derived CDR1 and CDR2 are SGHTA and FQGTGA. The CDR3 sequence is 16 residues long. The CDR3 nucleotides are TGTGCCAGCAGCTTGAACCCGGGAGTTAGATACAATGAGCAGTTCTTC. This gives the protein CASSLNPGVRYNEQFF.

CDR3 sequence reads: CASSLVGRGAYNEQFF. In nucleotides, the CDR3 is TGCGCCAGCAGCTTGGTGGGGAGGGGCGCCTACAATGAGCAGTTCTTC. The V gene is TRBV5-1, the J gene TRBJ2-1; TRBD2 aligns across 7 bases. CDR3 length: 16 amino acids. The germline V gene encodes CDR1 SGHRS and CDR2 YFSETQ. Germline trimming cut 0 bases from V and 2 bases from J; bases unmatched to any gene: 5. Looking up the rest from reference TRBV5-1 and TRBJ2-1 gives the full variable domain: KAGVTQTPRYLIKTRGQQVTLSCSPISGHRSVSWYQQTPGQGLQFLFEYFSETQRNKGNFPGRFSGRQFSNSRSEMNVSTLELGDSALYLCASSLVGRGAYNEQFFGPGTRLTVL.

The chain joins TRBV5-1 to TRBJ1-4; 7 bases are a match to TRBD1. J gave up 5 bases and V 4 bases, and 5 bases lay outside the gene matches. The CDR3 length is 14 residues. Per the germline V gene, CDR1 is SGHRS and CDR2 is YFSETQ. The CDR3 DNA sequence: TGCGCCAGCAGCAACAGGGGACCAAATGAAAAACTGTTTTTT. This gives the protein CASSNRGPNEKLFF.

The genes are TRBV29-1 and TRBJ2-2; D is ambiguous. The length of the CDR3 is 14 residues. CDR1 and CDR2 from the germline V gene are SQVTM and ANQGSEA. The V end was cut by 7 bases, the J end by 0 bases, with 12 bases between. CDR3 DNA: TGCAGCGGTACCTTGGGGACGAACACCGGGGAGCTGTTTTTT. Translation gives CSGTLGTNTGELFF.

Comments on this clone: The sample carries other DNA sequences with the same CDR3. The CDR3 loop is CASSFGTSGYNEQFF. The DNA of the CDR3 is TGTGCCAGCAGCTTCGGGACTAGCGGTTACAATGAGCAGTTCTTC. The chain joins TRBV5-4 to TRBJ2-1, with 11 positions matching TRBD2. Germline CDR1 reads SGHNT; CDR2 reads YYREEE (reference sequence). There are 15 residues in the CDR3. Unmatched junction bases numbered 2, after V lost 2 bases and J lost 4 bases.

This chain uses TRBV7-2 with TRBJ2-6, with unresolved D. V lost 7 bases and J lost 1, with 5 bases in between. The CDR3 sequence is 13 residues long. Germline V gene lookup returns CDR1 SGHTA and CDR2 FQGNSA. The CDR3 sequence: CASTTSGANVLTF. The CDR3 DNA reads TGTGCCAGCACCACATCTGGGGCCAACGTCCTGACTTTC.

This clone was observed a few times. The chain carries TRBV2 and TRBJ1-2; D remains ambiguous. CDR1 SNHLY and CDR2 FYNNEI come from the germline V gene. This CDR3 region has 12 residues. V was trimmed by 7 bases and J by 4 bases, leaving 10 bases between them. CDR3 nucleotides: TGTGCCAGCATTAACAGCTTCTATGGCTACACCTTC. It translates to CASINSFYGYTF.

V usage is TRBV11-2 and J usage is TRBJ1-1; unclear D gene. There are 12 residues in the CDR3. CDR1 is SGHAT, CDR2 FQNNGV, per germline. V was shortened by 5 bases and J by 6 bases, with 10 bases between the two germline ends. CDR3 bases: TGTGCCAGCAGCCCGCAGAGTCCTGAAGCTTTCTTT. Translated, it gives CASSPQSPEAFF. Drawing the rest from reference TRBV11-2 and TRBJ1-1, the complete variable domain is EAGVAQSPRYKIIEKRQSVAFWCNPISGHATLYWYQQILGQGPKLLIQFQNNGVVDDSQLPKDRFSAERLKGVDSTLKIQPAKLEDSAVYLCASSPQSPEAFFGQGTRLTVV.

This rearrangement joins TRBV6-1 to TRBJ2-1, with D perhaps TRBD1 (6 bases). V was shortened by 3 bases and J by 2 bases, with 8 bases between the two germline ends. The germline gives CDR1 MNHNS, CDR2 SASEGT. This CDR3 is 14 amino acids long. As DNA, the CDR3 is TGTGCCAGCAGTGATACAGGGCCCTACAATGAGCAGTTCTTC. As protein: CASSDTGPYNEQFF.